These 22 T cell receptor beta chains originate from one sample sequenced in a study of blood T cells in healthy people across ages. It was with a sample-barcoded 5' primer and a J-beta primer mix that a second PCR of about 6 to 11 cycles was run. TCRdb re-analysed the 5' RACE reads in MiXCR, keeping a single row per CDR3 protein. The table includes fewer than 650,000 distinct CDR3 sequences, about a quarter detected once. Another study also made use of these data, one on T cells of mothers and their children.

The sample taken for sequencing was blood. The receptors originated from a boy aged 2 to 10 in good health.

This chain connects TRBV5-1 to TRBJ2-7; 8 bases fit TRBD1. This CDR3 is 18 amino acids long. The germline CDR1 and CDR2 sequences are SGHRS and YFSETQ. Unmatched junction bases numbered 17, after V lost 5 bases and J lost 1 base. CDR3 sequence (DNA): TGCGCCAGCAGTTCGGGCGGACAGGGACAAGCTCCATCCTACGAGCAGTACTTC. This codes for CASSSGGQGQAPSYEQYF.

This clonotype appeared a few times. The CDR3 region is CASGSGARAETQYF. CDR3 nucleotide sequence: TGTGCTAGTGGTTCGGGGGCCCGGGCGGAGACCCAGTACTTC. The chain has TRBV12-5 and TRBJ2-5, with D tentatively TRBD1 or TRBD2 (6 bases each). V lost 4 bases to trimming and J lost 5 bases, with 14 bases between them. Germline CDR1 reads LGHNT; CDR2 reads FRNRAP. There are 14 residues in the CDR3.

This clonotype was seen only a few times. CDR3: CASSPTPGQEGAFF. The CDR3 DNA sequence: TGTGCCAGCAGCCCCACTCCGGGACAGGAGGGAGCTTTCTTT. J is TRBJ1-1 and V is TRBV7-9, with 8 bases aligning to TRBD1. V shed 5 bases, J shed 10 bases, and the junction held 12 bases outside the gene matches. The CDR3 totals 14 residues. Germline V gives CDR1 SEHNR, CDR2 FQNEAQ (reference sequence).

The chain joins TRBV27 to TRBJ1-1; TRBD1 matches 8 bases. There are 15 residues in the CDR3. V shed 7 bases and J 3 bases; nucleotides not matched to a gene: 10. Looked up from germline, CDR1 is MNHEY and CDR2 is SMNVEV (reference sequence). The CDR3, as DNA: TGTGCCAGCAACCCTCTTGGGACAGGCGACACTGAAGCTTTCTTT. This translates into CASNPLGTGDTEAFF.

The V call is TRBV15, the J call TRBJ2-2, with D perhaps matching TRBD1 (5 bases). This CDR3 spans 15 amino acids. The germline V gene has CDR1 LNHNV and CDR2 YYDKDF (reference sequence). The ends were cut back, 8 bases at V and 0 bases at J, with 13 bases in the middle. The CDR3 region has the DNA TGTGCCACCGATAGGGGTTTCGCGAACACCGGGGAGCTGTTTTTT. It is translated as CATDRGFANTGELFF.

This clonotype was picked up a small number of times. The V gene is TRBV5-1, the J gene TRBJ1-1; weak D call: TRBD1 (5 bases). Trimming took 4 bases from V and 0 from J, leaving 10 bases between them. Germline CDR1 is SGHRS and CDR2 is YFSETQ. CDR3 length equals 14 residues. CDR3 nucleotide sequence: TGCGCCAGCAGCGAGGACACGGTGAACACTGAAGCTTTCTTT. It yields the protein CASSEDTVNTEAFF.

Notes on this clonotype: The junction differs from germline at one of its ends, possibly a read error. The chain is built from TRBV15 and TRBJ1-2; the match to TRBD1 covers 9 bases. The CDR3 loop spans 14 amino acids. The germline CDR1 and CDR2 sequences are LNHNV and YYDKDF (reference sequence). The CDR3 protein is CVTSRGTGNYGYTF. CDR3 in DNA: TGTGTCACCAGCAGAGGGACAGGGAACTATGGCTACACCTTC.

There are a few counts of this clonotype. This chain links TRBV24-1 with TRBJ2-1, with a tentative D call TRBD1 (6 bases). Germline assignment: CDR1 KGHDR and CDR2 SFDVKD. Trimming took off 4 bases at V and 3 bases at J, with 6 bases between the two ends. The CDR3 length is 13 residues. This CDR3 is CATSDRGYNEQFF. The CDR3 bases are TGTGCCACCAGTGACAGGGGCTACAATGAGCAGTTCTTC.

This clonotype was detected only a few times. The rearrangement links TRBV4-3 to TRBJ1-6; the D gene is possibly TRBD1 (5 bases). This CDR3 spans 16 amino acids. Germline V gene lookup returns CDR1 LGHNA and CDR2 YSLEER. V was clipped by 1 base and J by 6 bases, with 13 bases between them. The CDR3 protein is CASSQAYQGINSPLHF. The DNA for the CDR3 is TGCGCCAGCAGCCAAGCCTACCAGGGAATTAATTCACCCCTCCACTTT.

The V call is TRBV1, the J call TRBJ2-7; TRBD2, the D gene given by the table, was not confirmed from the DNA. TRBV1 corresponds to a pseudogene. The CDR3 totals 18 residues. CDR3 region: CTSSLPEGWDHAYYEQYF. The CDR3 bases are TGCACCAGCAGCCTCCCGGAGGGCTGGGACCACGCTTACTACGAGCAGTACTTC.

The gene calls are TRBV7-9 and TRBJ1-1; D is undetermined. CDR1 SEHNR and CDR2 FQNEAQ come from the germline V gene (reference sequence). Trimming removed 4 bases from V and 3 bases from J, with 12 bases in between. The CDR3 spans 14 residues. The CDR3 is CASSSARWDTEAFF. CDR3 sequence (DNA): TGTGCCAGCAGCTCCGCGCGGTGGGACACTGAAGCTTTCTTT.

V is TRBV7-8 and J is TRBJ2-1; 11 bases fit TRBD2. The CDR3 totals 17 residues. V dropped 8 bases and J dropped 6; count of bases not matched to a gene: 15. Germline V gene data show CDR1 as SGHVS and CDR2 as FQNEAQ. The CDR3 DNA is TGTGCCAGCCGACACCCATATAGCGGGAGGGCGAGCAATGAGCAGTTCTTC. It encodes CASRHPYSGRASNEQFF.

This sequence joins TRBV7-9 and TRBJ2-5; 12 nucleotides align to TRBD2. The last part of the DNA fits TRBJ2-1 better; the J call may be wrong. The germline V gene encodes CDR1 SEHNR and CDR2 FQNEAQ (reference sequence). The CDR3 loop spans 15 amino acids. The CDR3 spells CASSATSGRHNEQFF. The CDR3 DNA reads TGTGCCAGCAGCGCGACTAGCGGGAGACACAATGAGCAGTTCTTC.

This sequence joins TRBV9 and TRBJ1-3, with D perhaps TRBD1 (5 bases). Germline CDR1 reads SGDLS; CDR2 reads YYNGEE. V was cut by 7 bases and J by 5 bases, with 16 bases left in between. The CDR3 has 14 residues. CDR3 sequence: CASSLGGSRNTIYF. The CDR3 DNA reads TGTGCCAGCTCCCTTGGGGGTTCTAGAAACACCATATATTTT.

The chain recombines TRBV20-1 with TRBJ1-2; no clear D. The CDR3 loop spans 16 amino acids. Germline lookup yields CDR1 DFQATT and CDR2 SNEGSKA (reference sequence). The V end lost 5 bases, the J end lost 4 bases, and 23 bases lay between the germline ends. The CDR3 reads CSAVPPEADLSYGYTF. The DNA of the CDR3 is TGCAGTGCTGTACCCCCAGAAGCGGACTTATCCTATGGCTACACCTTC.

The V and J genes are TRBV20-1 and TRBJ1-1; D is unclear. CDR3 length: 10 residues. V dropped 6 bases and J dropped 8 bases, with 10 bases sitting between them. The germline V gene encodes CDR1 DFQATT and CDR2 SNEGSKA (reference sequence). The CDR3: CSASKVEAFF. CDR3 in DNA: TGCAGTGCATCTAAAGTGGAAGCTTTCTTT.

Points on this clonotype: A read error may produce the germline difference seen at one junction end. This chain joins TRBV10-3 and TRBJ2-7, with a possible D match to TRBD1 (6 bases). CDR1 is ENHRY, CDR2 SYGVKD, per germline. The CDR3 has 13 residues. The CDR3 here is CATSEGGRNEQYF. For the CDR3, the DNA is TGTGCCACCAGTGAAGGGGGACGAAACGAGCAGTACTTC.

This clonotype occurred a few times. This chain connects TRBV3-1 to TRBJ1-4; no definite D call. CDR1 and CDR2 from the germline V gene are LGHDT and YNNKEL (reference sequence). This CDR3 region has 15 residues. Trimming left V 1 base short and J 5 bases short, with 11 bases between. This CDR3 is CASSQGPVGNEKLFF. The CDR3 nucleotides are TGTGCCAGCAGCCAAGGCCCCGTTGGGAATGAAAAACTGTTTTTT.

This clonotype occurred a few times. V is TRBV5-1 and J is TRBJ2-7, with D perhaps matching TRBD1 or TRBD2 (5 bases each). Germline V gene lookup returns CDR1 SGHRS and CDR2 YFSETQ. Trimming took 4 bases from V and 5 from J, leaving 25 bases between them. CDR3 length: 17 residues. The CDR3 region has the DNA TGCGCCAGCAGCAAATACGGAGCCGGGACGGGTAAGAACGAGCAGTACTTC. Protein product: CASSKYGAGTGKNEQYF.

The V and J genes are TRBV9 and TRBJ1-1; 7 nucleotides line up with TRBD1. The CDR3 consists of 13 residues. Germline CDR1 and CDR2: SGDLS and YYNGEE. With V trimmed by 3 bases and J by 4 bases, 3 bases remained unmatched. In nucleotides, the CDR3 is TGTGCCAGCAGCGCCCAGGGGGGCACTGAAGCTTTCTTT. It specifies CASSAQGGTEAFF. Full variable domain (remainder filled in from reference TRBV9 and TRBJ1-1): DSGVTQTPKHLITATGQRVTLRCSPRSGDLSVYWYQQSLDQGLQFLIQYYNGEERAKGNILERFSAQQFPDLHSELNLSSLELGDSALYFCASSAQGGTEAFFGQGTRLTVV.

This clonotype showed up just a few times. This chain joins TRBV28 and TRBJ2-5, with TRBD2 matching 7 bases. From germline, CDR1 is MDHEN and CDR2 SYDVKM. Losses at the gene ends were 3 bases for V and 7 bases for J; bases not matched to a gene: 8. The CDR3 runs 14 residues. The CDR3 sequence is CASSFQRGQGTQYF. DNA for the CDR3: TGTGCCAGCAGTTTCCAGCGGGGCCAGGGGACCCAGTACTTC.

V gene TRBV29-1 combines with J gene TRBJ2-1; no firm D call. The CDR3 is made up of 12 amino acids. In germline, CDR1 is SQVTM, CDR2 ANQGSEA. Trimming took off 6 bases at V and 5 bases at J, with 11 bases between the two ends. As DNA, the CDR3 is TGCAGCGTAAATGGGTACCACAATGAGCAGTTCTTC. Encoded protein: CSVNGYHNEQFF.